The clone carrying this T cell receptor beta chain was counted at least ten times. The CDR3 runs to 16 residues. Unmatched junction bases numbered 17, after V lost 4 bases and J lost 7 bases. Germline V CDR1 and CDR2: SGHRS, YFSETQ. This specimen comes from a study of T cell repertoires in cytomegalovirus infection. In TCRdb, the reads were re-called with MiXCR into one record per CDR3 protein. The sample consists of 200,000 to 250,000 distinct CDR3 sequences, 12% of them appearing once. The sequencing sample was made of PBMCs. The V gene is TRBV5-1, the J gene TRBJ2-7; 7 bases map to TRBD1. This receptor was taken from a human donor in good health (CMV status not recorded). Some clones in this sample may be carry-over from other donors' samples. The CDR3 DNA is TGCGCCAGCAGCCCGGATAGCAGGGGGTCTACGAAGGAGCAGTACTTC. It specifies CASSPDSRGSTKEQYF.